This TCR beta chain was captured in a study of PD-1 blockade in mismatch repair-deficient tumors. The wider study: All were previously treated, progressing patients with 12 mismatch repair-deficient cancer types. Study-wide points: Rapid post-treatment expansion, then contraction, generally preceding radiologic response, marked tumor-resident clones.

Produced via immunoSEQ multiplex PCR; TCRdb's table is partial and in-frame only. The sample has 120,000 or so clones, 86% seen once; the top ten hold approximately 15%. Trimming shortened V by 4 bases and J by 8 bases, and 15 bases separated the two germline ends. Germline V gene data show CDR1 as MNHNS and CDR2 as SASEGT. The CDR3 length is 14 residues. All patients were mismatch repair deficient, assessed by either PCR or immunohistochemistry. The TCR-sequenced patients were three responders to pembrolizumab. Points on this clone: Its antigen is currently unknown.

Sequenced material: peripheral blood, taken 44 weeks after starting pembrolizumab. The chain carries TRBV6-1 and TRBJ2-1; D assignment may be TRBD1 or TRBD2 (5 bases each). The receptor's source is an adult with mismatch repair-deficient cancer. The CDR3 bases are TGTGCCAGCAGTGTGGGACCGATCTCCCATGAGCAGTTCTTC. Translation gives CASSVGPISHEQFF.